This T cell receptor (beta chain) was sequenced in a study of cytomegalovirus exposure and HLA in healthy donors. The method was immunoSEQ multiplex PCR; TCRdb's version includes in-frame clones alone and lacks a portion of them. The sample has 300,000 or so clones, approximately 88% seen once. V was pared by 6 bases and J by 3 bases, with 5 bases of the junction left unmatched. CDR3 length: 13 amino acids. Germline CDR1 reads MNHEY; CDR2 reads SVGAGI. V and J are TRBV6-5 and TRBJ2-7; 7 positions match TRBD1. This TCR was recovered from a man aged 25 to 40 in good health and CMV-seronegative. Sequencing was carried out using PBMCs. CDR3 region: CASRVRTGYEQYF. CDR3 DNA: TGTGCCAGCAGGGTTCGGACAGGCTACGAGCAGTACTTC.